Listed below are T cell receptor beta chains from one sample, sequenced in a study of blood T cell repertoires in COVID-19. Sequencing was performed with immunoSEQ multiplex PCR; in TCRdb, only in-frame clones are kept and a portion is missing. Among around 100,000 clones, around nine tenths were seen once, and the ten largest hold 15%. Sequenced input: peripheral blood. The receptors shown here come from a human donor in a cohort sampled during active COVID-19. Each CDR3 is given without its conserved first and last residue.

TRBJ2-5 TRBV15 ATSIRGSGRGGETQY
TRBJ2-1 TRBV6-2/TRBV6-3 ASSYSPSGGIYNEQF
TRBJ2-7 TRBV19 ASSPGTGIYEQY
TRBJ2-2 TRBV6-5 ASTGGGELF
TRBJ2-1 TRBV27 ASRLRGITYNEQF
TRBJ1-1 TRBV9 ASSVEAKNTEAF
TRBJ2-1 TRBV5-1 ASSLAGGGADEQF
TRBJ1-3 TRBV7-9 ASSSGRDSRGNTIY
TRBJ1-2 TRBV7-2 ASSLSGGLGYT
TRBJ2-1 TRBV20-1 SASNAGPRSSYNEQF
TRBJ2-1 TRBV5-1 ASSLGGEYNEQF
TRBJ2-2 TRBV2 ASRREKSGELF
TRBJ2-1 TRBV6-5 ASSYLTTGNEQF
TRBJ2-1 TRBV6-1 ASSALPGLAGAQSYNEQF
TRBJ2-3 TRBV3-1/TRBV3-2 ASSQGGLRAGPSQNTQY
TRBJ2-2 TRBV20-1 SASSPLNTGELF